The next 5 T cell receptor beta chains were all read from a single sample in a study of OX40 agonist ivuxolimab in advanced cancers. Profiling relied on immunoSEQ multiplex PCR, and the TCRdb table lists in-frame clones only, not all of them. The sample consists of roughly 86,000 clones, over 80% of them appearing once. Specimen: CD4+ or CD8+ T cells sorted from blood, collected in a trial of the OX40 agonist ivuxolimab. Receptor source: an adult with an advanced solid tumor such as melanoma, head and neck, liver or kidney cancer.

This sequence joins TRBV29-1 and TRBJ2-2; 8 bases are shared with TRBD1. The length of the CDR3 is 14 residues. In germline, CDR1 is SQVTM, CDR2 ANQGSEA. V shed 2 bases and J 6 bases; nucleotides not matched to a gene: 5. The CDR3 DNA reads TGCAGCGTTGAAACAGGGGGAAGTTCCGGGGAGCTGTTTTTT. Amino acid sequence: CSVETGGSSGELFF.

The chain couples TRBV11-2 to TRBJ2-7; 7 bases line up with TRBD1. J gave up 0 bases and V 5 bases, and 10 bases lay outside the gene matches. Germline V gene data show CDR1 as SGHAT and CDR2 as FQNNGV. There are 16 residues in the CDR3. The CDR3 DNA reads TGTGCCAGCAGCAATCTCCGGACAGGAATCTCCTACGAGCAGTACTTC. The encoded protein is CASSNLRTGISYEQYF.

This sequence joins TRBV6-6 and TRBJ2-7, with 9 bases aligning to TRBD1. The CDR3 runs 15 residues. V trimming: 1 base; J trimming: 1 base; junction bases outside the gene matches: 2. The germline V gene has CDR1 MNHNY and CDR2 SVGAGI (reference sequence). CDR3 protein: CASSYLGTGSYEQYF. The CDR3 nucleotides are TGTGCCAGCAGTTACTTGGGGACAGGGTCCTACGAGCAGTACTTC.

This chain connects TRBV7-9 to TRBJ1-1; D remains unclear. Germline CDR1 reads SEHNR; CDR2 reads FQNEAQ (reference sequence). The CDR3 has 13 amino acids. The germline V and J ends were trimmed by 2 bases and 5 bases, with 9 bases remaining between them. Here the CDR3 DNA reads TGTGCCAGCAGCTTACGCCGGAGGACTGAAGCTTTCTTT. Its translation: CASSLRRRTEAFF.

V usage is TRBV7-9 and J usage is TRBJ2-1, with 12 positions matching TRBD1. The CDR3 covers 16 residues. Germline V CDR1 and CDR2: SEHNR, FQNEAQ (reference sequence). V shed 6 bases and J 7 bases; nucleotides not matched to a gene: 10. The CDR3 reads CASSPGTGGGSNEQFF. The CDR3 bases are TGTGCCAGCAGTCCAGGGACAGGGGGCGGGAGTAATGAGCAGTTCTTC. The full variable domain, completed using reference TRBV7-9 and TRBJ2-1, is DTGVSQNPRHKITKRGQNVTFRCDPISEHNRLYWYRQTLGQGPEFLTYFQNEAQLEKSRLLSDRFSAERPKGSFSTLEIQRTEQGDSAMYLCASSPGTGGGSNEQFFGPGTRLTVL.